This TCR beta chain was sequenced during a study of T cell responses to AZD1222 COVID-19 vaccine. TCRdb keeps only in-frame clones here, not all; method: immunoSEQ multiplex PCR. The sample has over 140,000 clones, almost 95% seen once. A note on this clone: Additional DNA sequences in this sample encode the identical CDR3.

CDR3 length equals 13 residues. Germline-derived CDR1 and CDR2 are LGHDT and YNNKEL (reference sequence). The ends were cut back, 1 base at V and 2 bases at J, with 2 bases in the middle. V gene TRBV3-1 (or the pseudogene TRBV3-2) combines with J gene TRBJ2-2; D ambiguous. This clonotype was obtained from an adult who received the AZD1222 COVID-19 vaccine. The sample here was peripheral blood, taken 28 days after the second AZD1222 dose. CDR3 DNA sequence: TGTGCCAGCAGCCAAGGAAACACCGGGGAGCTGTTTTTT. This translates into CASSQGNTGELFF.